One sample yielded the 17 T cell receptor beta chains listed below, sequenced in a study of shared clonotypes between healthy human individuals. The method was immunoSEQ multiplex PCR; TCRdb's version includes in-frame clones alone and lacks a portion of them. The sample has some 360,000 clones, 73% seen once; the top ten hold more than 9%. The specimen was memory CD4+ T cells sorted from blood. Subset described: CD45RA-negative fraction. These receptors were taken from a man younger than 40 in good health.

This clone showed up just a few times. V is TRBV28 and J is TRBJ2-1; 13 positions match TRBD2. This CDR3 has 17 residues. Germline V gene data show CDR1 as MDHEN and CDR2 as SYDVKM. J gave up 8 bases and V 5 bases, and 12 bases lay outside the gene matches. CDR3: CASSGSTSGRPGDEQFF. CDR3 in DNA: TGTGCCAGCAGTGGATCGACTAGCGGGAGGCCAGGGGATGAGCAGTTCTTC.

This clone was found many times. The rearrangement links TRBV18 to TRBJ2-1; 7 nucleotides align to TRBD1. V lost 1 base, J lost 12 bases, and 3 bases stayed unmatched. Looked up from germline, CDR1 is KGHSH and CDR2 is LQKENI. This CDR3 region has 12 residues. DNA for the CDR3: TGTGCCAGCTCACCACTCGCAGGGGGGCAGTTCTTC. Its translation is CASSPLAGGQFF.

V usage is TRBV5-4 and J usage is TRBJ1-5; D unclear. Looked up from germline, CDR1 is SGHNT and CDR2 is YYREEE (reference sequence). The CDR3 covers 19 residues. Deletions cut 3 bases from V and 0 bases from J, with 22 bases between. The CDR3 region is CASSSASLKVWYSNQPQHF. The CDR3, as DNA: TGTGCCAGCAGCTCCGCGAGCCTAAAGGTTTGGTATAGCAATCAGCCCCAGCATTTT.

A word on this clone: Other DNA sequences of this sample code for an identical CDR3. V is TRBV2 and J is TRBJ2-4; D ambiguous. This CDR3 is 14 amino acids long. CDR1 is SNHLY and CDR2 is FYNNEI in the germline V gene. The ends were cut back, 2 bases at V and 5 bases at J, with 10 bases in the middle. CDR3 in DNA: TGTGCCAGCAGTGAAAGTGGGTTCGAAAACATTCAGTACTTC. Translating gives CASSESGFENIQYF.

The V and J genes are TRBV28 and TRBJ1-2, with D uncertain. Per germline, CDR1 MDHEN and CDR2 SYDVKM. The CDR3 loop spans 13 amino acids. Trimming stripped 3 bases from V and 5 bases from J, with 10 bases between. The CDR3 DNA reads TGTGCCAGCAGTTTGGTCGGGAGATATGGCTACACCTTC. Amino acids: CASSLVGRYGYTF.

CDR3 protein: CASSTSGWAYEQYF. For the CDR3, the DNA is TGTGCCAGCAGTACTAGCGGGTGGGCCTACGAGCAGTACTTC. The J gene is TRBJ2-7, the V gene TRBV6-6, with TRBD2 identical over 9 bases. This CDR3 is 14 amino acids long. V lost 5 bases to trimming and J lost 2 bases; unmatched junction nucleotides: 4. In germline, CDR1 is MNHNY, CDR2 SVGAGI (reference sequence).

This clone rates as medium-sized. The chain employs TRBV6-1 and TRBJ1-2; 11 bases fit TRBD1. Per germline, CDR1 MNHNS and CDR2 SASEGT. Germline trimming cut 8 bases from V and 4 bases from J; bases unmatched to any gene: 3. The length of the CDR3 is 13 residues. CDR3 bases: TGTGCCAGCGGGGACAGGGGGATCTATGGCTACACCTTC. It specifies CASGDRGIYGYTF.

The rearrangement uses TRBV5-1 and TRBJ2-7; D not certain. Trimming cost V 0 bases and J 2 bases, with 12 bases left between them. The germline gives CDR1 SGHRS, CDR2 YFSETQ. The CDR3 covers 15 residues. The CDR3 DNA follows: TGCGCCAGCAGCTTGGACCCAAAGGCTACCTACGAGCAGTACTTC. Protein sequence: CASSLDPKATYEQYF.

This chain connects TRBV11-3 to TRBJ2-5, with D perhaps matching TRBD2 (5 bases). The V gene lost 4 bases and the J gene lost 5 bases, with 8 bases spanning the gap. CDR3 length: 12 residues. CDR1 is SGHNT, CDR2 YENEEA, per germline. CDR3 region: CASSYRGETQYF. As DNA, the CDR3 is TGTGCCAGCAGCTATAGAGGGGAGACCCAGTACTTC.

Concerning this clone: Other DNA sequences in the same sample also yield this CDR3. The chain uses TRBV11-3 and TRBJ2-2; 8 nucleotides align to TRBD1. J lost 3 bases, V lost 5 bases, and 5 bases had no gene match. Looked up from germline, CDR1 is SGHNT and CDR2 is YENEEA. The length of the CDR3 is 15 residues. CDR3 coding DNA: TGTGCCAGCAGCCTCGGACAGGGAGACACCGGGGAGCTGTTTTTT. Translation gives CASSLGQGDTGELFF.

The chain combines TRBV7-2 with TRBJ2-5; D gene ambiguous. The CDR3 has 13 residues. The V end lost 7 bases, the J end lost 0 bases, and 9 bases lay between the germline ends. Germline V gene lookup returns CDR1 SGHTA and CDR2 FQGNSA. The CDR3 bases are TGTGCCAGCACCGTGACGTACCAAGAGACCCAGTACTTC. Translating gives CASTVTYQETQYF.

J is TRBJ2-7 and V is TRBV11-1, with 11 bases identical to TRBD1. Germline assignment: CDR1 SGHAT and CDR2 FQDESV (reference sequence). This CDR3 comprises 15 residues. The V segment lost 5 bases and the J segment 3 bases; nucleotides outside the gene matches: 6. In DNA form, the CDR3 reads TGTGCCAGCAGCGTCGGGACAGGGGGGGACTACGAGCAGTACTTC. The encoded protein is CASSVGTGGDYEQYF.

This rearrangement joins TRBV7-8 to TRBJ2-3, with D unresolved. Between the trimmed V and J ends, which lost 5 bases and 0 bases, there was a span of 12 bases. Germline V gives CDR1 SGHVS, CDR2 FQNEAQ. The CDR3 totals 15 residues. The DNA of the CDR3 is TGTGCCAGCAGCCCTGGCTATCTTAGCACAGATACGCAGTATTTT. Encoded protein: CASSPGYLSTDTQYF.

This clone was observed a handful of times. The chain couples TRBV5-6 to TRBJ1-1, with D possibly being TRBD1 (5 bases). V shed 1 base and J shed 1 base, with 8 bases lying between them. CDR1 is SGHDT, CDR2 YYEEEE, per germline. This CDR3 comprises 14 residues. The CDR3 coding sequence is TGTGCCAGCAGCTTGACAGGAAGGAACACTGAAGCTTTCTTT. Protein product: CASSLTGRNTEAFF.

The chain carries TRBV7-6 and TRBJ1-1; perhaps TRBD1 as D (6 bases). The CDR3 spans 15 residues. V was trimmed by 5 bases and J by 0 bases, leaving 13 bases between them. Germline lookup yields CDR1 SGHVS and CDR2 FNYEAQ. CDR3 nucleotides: TGTGCCAGCAGCCGGAGGCGGGACATGAACACTGAAGCTTTCTTT. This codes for CASSRRRDMNTEAFF.

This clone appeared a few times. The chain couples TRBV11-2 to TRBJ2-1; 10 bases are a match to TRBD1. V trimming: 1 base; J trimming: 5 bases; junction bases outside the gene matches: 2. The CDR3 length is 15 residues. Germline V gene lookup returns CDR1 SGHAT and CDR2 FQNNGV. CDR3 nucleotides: TGTGCCAGCAGCTTAGGGGACAGGGGTAACAATGAGCAGTTCTTC. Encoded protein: CASSLGDRGNNEQFF. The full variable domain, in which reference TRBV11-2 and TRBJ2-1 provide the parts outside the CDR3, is EAGVAQSPRYKIIEKRQSVAFWCNPISGHATLYWYQQILGQGPKLLIQFQNNGVVDDSQLPKDRFSAERLKGVDSTLKIQPAKLEDSAVYLCASSLGDRGNNEQFFGPGTRLTVL.

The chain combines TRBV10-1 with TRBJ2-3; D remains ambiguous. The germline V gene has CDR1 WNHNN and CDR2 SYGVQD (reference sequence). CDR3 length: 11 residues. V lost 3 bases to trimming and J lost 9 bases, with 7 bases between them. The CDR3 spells CASSDHETQYF. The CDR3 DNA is TGCGCCAGCAGTGACCACGAAACGCAGTATTTT.